This T cell receptor beta chain came from a study of T-cell reconstitution after alpha-beta-depleted transplantation in children. For this clonotype: Its antigen is undetermined. This may be a read error, as it is one base from a much larger clone.

TCRbeta library preparation incorporated unique molecular identifiers. Via MiXCR, TCRdb re-called the PCR reads, giving one row per CDR3 protein. The table lists about 32,000 distinct CDR3 sequences, 6% to 8.5% of them singletons. Study-wide results and limits: Alpha-beta T cells about two months after transplant reportedly derived from several hundred expanded graft clones. Counts and diversity of T cells one year after transplant came mostly from newly produced T cells. Some patients showed high day-60 TCRbeta diversity, which derived from surviving recipient T cells and thymic progenitors.

The clonotype originates from a child in the first two years of life who had a stem cell transplant for acute myeloid leukemia, so the T cells may come from the graft donor. The input for sequencing was peripheral blood, taken 60 days after TCRalphabeta/CD19-depleted stem cell transplant.

This chain's CDR3 is CAWRVAYEQYF. The CDR3 bases are TGTGCCTGGAGGGTTGCCTACGAGCAGTACTTC. The chain employs TRBV30 and TRBJ2-7, with D unclear. Trimming stripped 3 bases from V and 2 bases from J, with 5 bases between. The germline V gene has CDR1 GTSNPN and CDR2 SVGIG (reference sequence). The CDR3 totals 11 residues. Looking up the rest from reference TRBV30 and TRBJ2-7 gives the full variable domain: SQTIHQWPATLVQPVGSPLSLECTVEGTSNPNLYWYRQAAGRGLQLLFYSVGIGQISSEVPQNLSASRPQDRQFILSSKKLLLSDSGFYLCAWRVAYEQYFGPGTRLTVT.